This TCR beta chain was profiled in a study of T cell responses to AZD1222 COVID-19 vaccine. Findings and caveats of the study: CD4 TCRs linked to vaccination spanned spike, dominating at 160-218 and 743-854. Recipients of AZD1222 seropositive at baseline numbered only 5 to 7. The sample set comprised mostly white British donors with more females, and clonal diversity was possibly underestimated. Scientists sampled the repertoires only once the peak T cell response had passed.

V was pared by 0 bases and J by 0 bases, with 4 bases of the junction left unmatched. Germline V lookup: CDR1 LGHNA, CDR2 YNFKEQ. This CDR3 has 17 residues. Comments on this clone: Its matching antigen is unknown.

TCRdb's copy holds only in-frame clones and misses some; the assay was immunoSEQ multiplex PCR. Here the sample spans 95,000 to 150,000 clones, 85% to 90% being singletons. The sequence derives from an adult in good health. The chain employs TRBV4-2 and TRBJ2-5, with 10 bases identical to TRBD2. The specimen was peripheral blood, collected on day 0 of AZD1222 vaccination. DNA for the CDR3: TGTGCCAGCAGCCAAGACTCTAGCGGGGGCTACCAAGAGACCCAGTACTTC. Amino acids: CASSQDSSGGYQETQYF.